The 12 T cell receptor beta chains listed next were all sequenced from one sample in a study of cytomegalovirus exposure and HLA in healthy donors. Vbeta (60) and Jbeta (13) primers were used in the PCR. The table came from immunoSEQ multiplex PCR; TCRdb's copy has only in-frame clones and leaves some out. The sample has fewer than 200,000 clones, roughly 80% seen once; the top ten hold roughly 3.2%. Sequenced: PBMCs. The receptor source for this set is a middle-aged man in good health and CMV-seropositive.

J is TRBJ2-3 and V is TRBV9, with 8 bases lining up with TRBD1. Trimming cost V 0 bases and J 2 bases; bases outside gene matches: 5. The CDR3 totals 16 residues. Looked up from germline, CDR1 is SGDLS and CDR2 is YYNGEE. CDR3 sequence: CASSVADRVATDTQYF. The CDR3 DNA sequence: TGTGCCAGCAGCGTAGCGGACAGGGTGGCCACAGATACGCAGTATTTT.

This rearrangement joins TRBV27 to TRBJ1-1, with D unclear. The V gene lost 6 bases and the J gene lost 8 bases, with 16 bases spanning the gap. CDR1 and CDR2 (germline): MNHEY, SMNVEV (reference sequence). CDR3 size: 13 residues. The CDR3 region is CASRPIRWREAFF. In nucleotides, the CDR3 is TGTGCCAGCAGACCAATTCGGTGGAGGGAAGCTTTCTTT.

V and J are TRBV29-1 and TRBJ2-3; TRBD1 matches 12 bases. The J segment lost 7 bases and the V segment lost 5 bases, leaving 7 bases of the junction unmatched. The length of the CDR3 is 14 residues. Germline CDR1 SQVTM, CDR2 ANQGSEA. Written as DNA, the CDR3 is TGCAGCGTTCCAGGGACAGGGGGCGGGAATACGCAGTATTTT. Encoded protein: CSVPGTGGGNTQYF.

The rearrangement uses TRBV29-1 and TRBJ2-3, with TRBD2 matching over 8 bases. Germline CDR1 is SQVTM and CDR2 is ANQGSEA. The CDR3 spans 16 residues. Germline trimming cut 4 bases from V and 0 bases from J; bases unmatched to any gene: 9. The CDR3 region has the DNA TGCAGCGTTGCCGGGAGGGAAGGGGATAGCACAGATACGCAGTATTTT. Translated, it gives CSVAGREGDSTDTQYF.

The V gene is TRBV11-2, the J gene TRBJ2-5; 9 bases fit TRBD2. The CDR3 covers 14 residues. In germline, CDR1 is SGHAT, CDR2 FQNNGV. J gave up 2 bases and V 5 bases, and 3 bases lay outside the gene matches. The CDR3 is CASSPGLAQETQYF. The CDR3 DNA reads as TGTGCCAGCAGCCCCGGACTAGCGCAAGAGACCCAGTACTTC.

The J gene is TRBJ2-7, the V gene TRBV7-9; 7 bases match TRBD1. CDR3 size: 17 residues. V was clipped by 5 bases and J by 7 bases; unmatched bases: 20. Germline assignment: CDR1 SEHNR and CDR2 FQNEAQ (reference sequence). This CDR3 is CASSPQGSGTILAEQYF. The CDR3 DNA sequence: TGTGCCAGCAGCCCACAGGGGTCCGGGACCATCCTCGCAGAGCAGTACTTC.

The chain links TRBV5-4 to TRBJ2-7, with D possibly being TRBD2 (5 bases). This CDR3 is 17 amino acids long. Trimming removed 0 bases from V and 3 bases from J, with 19 bases in between. Germline V lookup: CDR1 SGHNT, CDR2 YYREEE (reference sequence). CDR3 residues: CASSLAYGSEGHYEQYF. The CDR3 coding sequence is TGTGCCAGCAGCTTGGCCTATGGCTCCGAGGGTCACTACGAGCAGTACTTC.

The chain recombines TRBV6-1 with TRBJ1-5; 9 nucleotides match TRBD1. The V gene end was trimmed by 6 bases and the J gene end by 2 bases; junction bases not matched to a gene: 5. Germline CDR1 is MNHNS and CDR2 is SASEGT. The CDR3 sequence is 15 residues long. CDR3 sequence reads: CASSPQGAGNQPQHF. CDR3 bases: TGTGCCAGCAGCCCACAGGGGGCAGGCAATCAGCCCCAGCATTTT.

This rearrangement joins TRBV6-1 to TRBJ1-1; 12 bases align to TRBD1. This CDR3 spans 15 amino acids. Trimming cost V 11 bases and J 5 bases; bases outside gene matches: 12. CDR1 MNHNS and CDR2 SASEGT come from the germline V gene. Written as DNA, the CDR3 is TGTGCCTCCCTCTGGGGACAGGGGGCGCGTACTGAAGCTTTCTTT. This codes for CASLWGQGARTEAFF.

The V gene is TRBV29-1, the J gene TRBJ2-5, with 11 bases that match TRBD1. CDR1 SQVTM and CDR2 ANQGSEA come from the germline V gene. V was clipped by 7 bases and J by 4 bases; unmatched bases: 5. The CDR3 loop spans 13 amino acids. In DNA form, the CDR3 reads TGCAGCGCCCGGACAGGGGGCGGAGAGACCCAGTACTTC. It specifies CSARTGGGETQYF.

This chain links TRBV10-3 with TRBJ1-4; TRBD1 might be the D (6 bases). From germline, CDR1 is ENHRY and CDR2 SYGVKD. The CDR3 loop spans 15 amino acids. V lost 3 bases to trimming and J lost 9 bases, with 17 bases between them. CDR3 sequence: CAISDPGQGNQKLFF. Written as DNA, the CDR3 is TGTGCCATCAGTGACCCTGGGCAGGGGAACCAAAAACTGTTTTTT.

This clone was recorded a few times. V gene TRBV5-4 combines with J gene TRBJ2-2; a possible D gene is TRBD2 (7 bases). The germline V gene encodes CDR1 SGHNT and CDR2 YYREEE (reference sequence). The CDR3 covers 15 residues. Trimming pared 4 bases from V and 6 bases from J, leaving 16 bases between. The chain's CDR3 is CASSPYREGAGELFF. The CDR3, as DNA: TGTGCCAGCAGCCCGTACAGGGAGGGGGCCGGGGAGCTGTTTTTT.